The sample holds many counts of the clone carrying this TCR beta chain. This record comes from a study of metastatic and nonmetastatic thyroid tumors. TCRdb called clones again from the PCR reads with MiXCR. The table includes 20,000 to 25,000 clones, 13% detected once. All patients reached thyroid surgery having received no treatment beforehand. The sequencing input was blood. This receptor was taken from a female donor with papillary thyroid cancer or a benign thyroid nodule (not recorded which). Some clones in this sample may be carry-over from other donors' samples.

Here the CDR3 DNA reads TGTGCCAGCAGCCACTTGGGAGGGACAGGGGGCCAGACTCGCAATCAGCCCCAGCATTTT. This translates into CASSHLGGTGGQTRNQPQHF. The V gene is TRBV4-2, the J gene TRBJ1-5, with 12 bases fitting TRBD1. The CDR3 contains 20 residues. Germline CDR1 and CDR2: LGHNA and YNFKEQ. The junction had 14 bases not matched to a gene; V was cut back by 3 bases and J by 2 bases.